This record looks at one T cell receptor (beta chain) sequence and its context. Its antigen is undetermined. This specimen belongs to a study of T cell responses to AZD1222 COVID-19 vaccine. Study information: Whether given at about 4 or about 12 weeks, second doses were pooled.

Per the germline V gene, CDR1 is MNHEY and CDR2 is SVGAGI. CDR3 length: 15 residues. Trimming left V 6 bases short and J 6 bases short, with 19 bases between. Points from the study as a whole: Among those given AZD1222, only 6 or 7 were seropositive at baseline. As reported, nearly half of all spike-specific TCRs target variant regions that are unmutated. Following two doses of AZD1222, Spike-specific TCR breadth and depth rose.

Clones were sequenced by immunoSEQ multiplex PCR, and TCRdb holds only the in-frame ones, with some missing. The sample consists of some 96,000 clones, 80% to 95% of them appearing once. The material was peripheral blood, obtained on day 0 of AZD1222 vaccination. The chain is built from TRBV6-5 and TRBJ2-3; D remains ambiguous. The origin of this receptor is an adult in good health. Written as DNA, the CDR3 is TGTGCCAGCAGATACAGCTCGGGCCTCGCTGATACGCAGTATTTT. Protein: CASRYSSGLADTQYF.